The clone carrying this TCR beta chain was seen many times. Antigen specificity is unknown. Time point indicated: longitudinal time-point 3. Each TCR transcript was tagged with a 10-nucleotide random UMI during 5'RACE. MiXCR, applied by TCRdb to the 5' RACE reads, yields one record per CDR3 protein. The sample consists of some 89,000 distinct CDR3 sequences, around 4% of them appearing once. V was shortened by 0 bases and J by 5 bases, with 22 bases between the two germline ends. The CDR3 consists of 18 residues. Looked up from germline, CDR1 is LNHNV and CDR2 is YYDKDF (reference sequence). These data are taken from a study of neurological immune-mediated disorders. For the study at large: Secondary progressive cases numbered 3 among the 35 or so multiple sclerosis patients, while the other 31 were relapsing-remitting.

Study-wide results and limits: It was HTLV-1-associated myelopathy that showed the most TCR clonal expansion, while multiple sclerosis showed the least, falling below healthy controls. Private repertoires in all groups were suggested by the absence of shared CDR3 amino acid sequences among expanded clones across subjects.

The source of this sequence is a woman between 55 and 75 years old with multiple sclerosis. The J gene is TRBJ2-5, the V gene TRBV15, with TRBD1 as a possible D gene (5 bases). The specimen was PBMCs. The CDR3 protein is CATSRDLPDSHPYETQYF. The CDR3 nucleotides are TGTGCCACCAGCAGAGATCTTCCAGACAGCCACCCTTACGAGACCCAGTACTTC. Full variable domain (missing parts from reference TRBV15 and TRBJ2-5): DAMVIQNPRYQVTQFGKPVTLSCSQTLNHNVMYWYQQKSSQAPKLLFHYYDKDFNNEADTPDNFQSRRPNTSFCFLDIRSPGLGDTAMYLCATSRDLPDSHPYETQYFGPGTRLLVL.